This T cell receptor (beta chain) derives from a study of PD-1 blockade in mismatch repair-deficient tumors listed by TCRdb under 2017. As for the study more broadly: Between September 2013 and September 2016, the trial enrolled around 89 consecutive patients with about twelve mismatch repair-deficient cancer types, every one of whom had been previously treated and was progressing. Tumor-associated T cell clones in the peripheral blood of patients responding to PD-1 blockade were tracked using deep sequencing of TCR CDR3 regions.

Beyond this particular receptor, the publication reports: After pembrolizumab, tumor-resident clones, which were often undetectable in blood before treatment, expanded rapidly and then contracted, generally ahead of radiologic responses.

With respect to this clone: What this receptor recognizes is not known. The sample holds no much larger clone one base away, and base qualities are not on file.

For each enrolled patient, mismatch repair deficiency was established using either polymerase chain reaction or immunohistochemistry. TCR sequencing was carried out for a few patients who responded to pembrolizumab therapy. Pembrolizumab PD-1 blockade was prospectively tested in advanced mismatch repair-deficient cancers, regardless of tissue of origin, in the phase II trial. Serial peripheral blood T cell samples were collected before and at multiple times after starting PD-1 blockade. Blood sampling time points were reported as weeks after the first dose of pembrolizumab. Receptor libraries were prepared by the immunoSEQ multiplex PCR assay. TCRdb retrieved this table from immuneACCESS and kept in-frame rearrangements only. Not all clones are present; in checked studies, unresolved V genes account for under half, and no reason is known for the remainder. The sample profile shows 60,000 to 65,000 clones; about 91% of them were found once. The ten largest clonotypes hold approximately 14% of the sample.

Relative to germline, V is 8 bases shorter and J is 0 bases shorter, with 9 bases between their ends. The germline V gene encodes CDR1 MNHNY and CDR2 SVGAGI (reference sequence). The CDR3 holds 13 amino acids from the cysteine to the phenylalanine. The DNA shown is the 39-base CDR3, in frame from base 1. This chain is built from TRBV6-6 and TRBJ2-3, with the D gene call left open. The sample here was peripheral blood, taken 52 weeks after starting pembrolizumab. The source of this sequence is an adult with mismatch repair-deficient cancer. The DNA sequence is given as TGTGCCAGCTCAAAGGTCAGCACAGATACGCAGTATTTT. Its protein is CASSKVSTDTQYF.